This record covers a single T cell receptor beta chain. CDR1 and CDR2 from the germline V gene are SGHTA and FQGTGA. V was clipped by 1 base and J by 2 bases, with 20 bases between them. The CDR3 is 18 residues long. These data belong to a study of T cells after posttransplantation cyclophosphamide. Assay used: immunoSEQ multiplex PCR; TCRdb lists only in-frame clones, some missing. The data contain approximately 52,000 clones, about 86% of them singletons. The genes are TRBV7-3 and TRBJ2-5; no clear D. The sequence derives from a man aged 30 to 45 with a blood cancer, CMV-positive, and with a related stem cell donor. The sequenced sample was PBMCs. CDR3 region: CASSLRHDVADIQETQYF. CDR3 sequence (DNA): TGTGCCAGCAGCTTAAGACACGACGTGGCAGACATACAAGAGACCCAGTACTTC.